The clone carrying this T cell receptor beta chain was observed a single time. Its matching antigen is unknown. The CDR3 runs to 14 residues. Germline V gives CDR1 KGHSH, CDR2 LQKENI. After removal of 6 bases from V and 8 bases from J, the junction contained 4 bases not matched to a gene. This sample is drawn from a study of shared clonotypes between healthy human individuals. Study details: Researchers drew samples from two women and a few men aged 18 to 49.

Some clones are missing from TCRdb's copy, which holds only in-frame ones; the method was immunoSEQ multiplex PCR. Of some 89,000 clones detected, 67% appear once; the ten largest clones hold about 45%. Study-wide results and limits: Sharing across four donors was highest in naive CD4 (around 5%) and lowest in memory CD8 (about 0.4%). Investigators collected only blood, and repertoires in tissues likely differ.

This chain links TRBV18 with TRBJ2-1; 13 bases match TRBD2. Sequenced sample: memory CD8+ T cells sorted from blood. Indicated subset: CD45RO+ cells pooled with CCR7-negative TemRA cells. The receptor comes from a young man in good health. CDR3 coding DNA: TGTGCCAGCTCTGGACTAGCGGGAGTTGATGAGCAGTTCTTC. Its translation is CASSGLAGVDEQFF. The full variable domain, with the rest looked up from reference TRBV18 and TRBJ2-1, is NAGVMQNPRHLVRRRGQEARLRCSPMKGHSHVYWYRQLPEEGLKFMVYLQKENIIDESGMPKERFSAEFPKEGPSILRIQQVVRGDSAAYFCASSGLAGVDEQFFGPGTRLTVL.